The 8 T cell receptor beta chains below come from one sample, sequenced in a study of regulatory T cells in long-lasting Graves disease. Documented time point: persistent/refractory GD, antithyroid drugs over 5 years with positive TRAb. RNA extracted from PBMCs served as the sequencing template. Through Arm-PCR of CDR3 regions and iRepertoire HTBI primers, TCR beta libraries were built. TCRdb re-analysed the multiplex PCR reads in MiXCR, keeping a single row per CDR3 protein. The table records roughly 450,000 distinct CDR3 sequences, roughly 22% of them present only once. Specimen: peripheral blood mononuclear cells (PBMCs), collected when the disease was refractory, from a patient treated with antithyroid drugs. These receptors originate from a female donor with Graves disease.

The table lists this clonotype with a few counts. The rearrangement uses TRBV7-2 and TRBJ1-6; D may be TRBD1 (5 bases). CDR1 is SGHTA, CDR2 FQGNSA, per germline. The V end was cut by 1 base, the J end by 10 bases, with 14 bases between. This CDR3 spans 15 amino acids. CDR3 bases: TGTGCCAGCAGCTTAGGACGGGGCGTAAGATCACCCCTCCACTTT. Translated, it gives CASSLGRGVRSPLHF.

This clonotype was found a few times. The V gene is TRBV6-5, the J gene TRBJ2-1; TRBD1 agrees at 9 bases. Per germline, CDR1 MNHEY and CDR2 SVGAGI. This CDR3 is built from 15 residues. The junction had 3 bases not matched to a gene; V was cut back by 2 bases and J by 4 bases. CDR3 loop: CASSYRDRVYNEQFF. In nucleotides, the CDR3 is TGTGCCAGCAGTTACCGGGACAGGGTTTACAATGAGCAGTTCTTC.

This clonotype was counted between two and nine times. This chain links TRBV12-3 or TRBV12-4 with TRBJ1-5; TRBD1 aligns across 7 bases. After removal of 8 bases from V and 5 bases from J, the junction contained 6 bases not matched to a gene. This CDR3 comprises 13 residues. This CDR3 reads CASEQGPDQPQHF. Written as DNA, the CDR3 is TGTGCCAGCGAACAGGGGCCAGATCAGCCCCAGCATTTT.

This rearrangement joins TRBV10-3 to TRBJ1-1; D is uncertain. CDR1 is ENHRY and CDR2 is SYGVKD in the germline V gene. Trimming cost V 0 bases and J 0 bases, with 5 bases left between them. This CDR3 has 14 residues. The CDR3 bases are TGTGCCATCAGTGAGTCCCGTGTGAACACTGAAGCTTTCTTT. Protein: CAISESRVNTEAFF.

As concerns this clonotype: A read error is possible here, since a much larger clone lies one base away. The CDR3 nucleotides are TGTGCCAGCAGCTCAAACGGGAAACAGGGGAACACTGAAGCTTTCTTT. Translated, it gives CASSSNGKQGNTEAFF. The rearrangement joins TRBV11-1 to TRBJ1-1; a possible D gene is TRBD1 (6 bases). Germline-derived CDR1 and CDR2 are SGHAT and FQDESV (reference sequence). V was clipped by 4 bases and J by 1 base, with 16 bases between them. This CDR3 has 16 residues.

This chain uses TRBV15 with TRBJ1-5; the D gene is possibly TRBD1 (5 bases). Germline assignment: CDR1 LNHNV and CDR2 YYDKDF (reference sequence). V was trimmed by 4 bases and J by 1 base, leaving 8 bases between them. This CDR3 comprises 14 residues. This chain's CDR3 is CATSKRGSNQPQHF. In DNA form, the CDR3 reads TGTGCCACCAGCAAAAGGGGAAGCAATCAGCCCCAGCATTTT. Full variable domain (missing parts from reference TRBV15 and TRBJ1-5): DAMVIQNPRYQVTQFGKPVTLSCSQTLNHNVMYWYQQKSSQAPKLLFHYYDKDFNNEADTPDNFQSRRPNTSFCFLDIRSPGLGDTAMYLCATSKRGSNQPQHFGDGTRLSIL.

This chain links TRBV12-3 or TRBV12-4 with TRBJ2-5; 8 nucleotides match TRBD2. This CDR3 is built from 15 residues. V trimming: 6 bases; J trimming: 5 bases; junction bases outside the gene matches: 11. The CDR3 region has the DNA TGTGCCAGCAGCCCCGGGGGGGGGGGGTTCGAGACCCAGTACTTC. Residues: CASSPGGGGFETQYF.

The V and J genes are TRBV19 and TRBJ2-7; 7 bases align to TRBD1. The trim removed 3 bases at V and 0 bases at J, leaving 11 bases unmatched. Germline CDR1 and CDR2: LNHDA and SQIVND (reference sequence). This CDR3 has 17 amino acids. DNA of the CDR3: TGTGCCAGTAGTATCTACCTCGGGGCAGGGGGCTCCTACGAGCAGTACTTC. It specifies CASSIYLGAGGSYEQYF.